Sequencing of this T cell receptor (beta chain) was carried out in a study of T cells in Graves' hyperthyroidism and ophthalmopathy (dated by TCRdb to about 2019). Background on the whole study: Peripheral blood samples were taken at initial diagnosis, before any treatment was given. In more than 5 Graves' hyperthyroidism patients, the study also compared T-cell repertoires from thyroid tissue with T-cell repertoires from blood. The 75 to 100 discovery patients were randomly split 7:3 into training and test sets. The paper describes TCR Vbeta CDR3 sequencing of about 140 peripheral blood samples, made up of roughly 45 ophthalmopathy patients, over 70 hyperthyroidism patients and roughly 17 progressor patients. An independent validation cohort of fewer than 20 hyperthyroidism patients and 17 patients who later progressed to ophthalmopathy tested prospective prediction of ophthalmopathy. Following sampling, methimazole starting at 30 mg daily was given to hyperthyroidism patients, and high-dose intravenous methylprednisolone was given to ophthalmopathy patients. To identify TCR V-J signatures that set the groups apart, the researchers used a discovery cohort of 90 to 100 patients, made up of under 45 with Graves' ophthalmopathy and around 58 with stable Graves' hyperthyroidism.

The study at large found these results: In cross-validation, a model built on a 13 V-J signature told ophthalmopathy apart from stable hyperthyroidism with about 90% sensitivity and approximately 81% specificity, and in testing the same model reached 80%/75%. Most expanded thyroid clonotypes (frequency above 0.001) were also detected in blood, a finding suggesting that blood repertoires may reflect thyroid immune responses. In validation, the model predicted progression to ophthalmopathy a median of 6.5 months before onset, with roughly 70% sensitivity and roughly 73% specificity. No statistical method was used to set the sample size in advance, and investigators knew the group allocation.

On this clonotype itself: Which antigen it targets is not known. The conserved phenylalanine or tryptophan normally closing the CDR3 is absent here, so this likely arose from a read error. It is unclear where the CDR3 begins or ends on the DNA, so no DNA is shown, and the CDR3 is as TCRdb lists it.

In the ophthalmopathy patients, disease was moderately to severely active, with a Clinical Activity Score of 3 or more, a NOSPECS grade of 4 or more, and a duration of less than 3 months. Any patient with an uncontrolled infection, another autoimmune disease, pregnancy or lactation was excluded. Diagnoses relied on clinical symptoms, serum thyroxine and TRAb, thyroid ultrasound and orbital computed tomography. PBMCs were isolated from around 10 ml of fresh peripheral blood by Ficoll-Paque density gradient centrifugation. Trizol reagent was used to extract total RNA, and RNA quality was then checked on an Agilent 2100 Bioanalyzer. The TCR beta CDR3 regions were amplified from the RNA transcripts. A first-round RT-PCR of the TCR CDR3 used the HTBI primer set with the Qiagen OneStep RT-PCR kit. Libraries were constructed in a second round of multiplex PCR, after which size selection and purification were carried out. Sequencing of the libraries was done on an Illumina HiSeq2000 using paired-end 100 bp reads. As for the authors' bioinformatics: SOAPnuke was used to process the raw data, throwing out any read that contained adapters or uncalled bases, had a mean Phred below 15, or lacked an exact constant-primer or identifier match. COPE v1.2.5 was used to merge high-quality paired reads, and clonotypes were defined as unique nucleotide sequences. Clonotypes were aligned to IMGT TRBV, TRBD and TRBJ reference segments using MiTCR v1.1. The analysis included only V-J combinations with a frequency above 0.0001, which together covered roughly 99% of the repertoires. A TCS score was defined as the ratio between F50 (clonal expansion) and ExV (chaos), using BLOSUM62-based TCRdist between CDR3 peptides within each V-J. Welch's t-statistics and random forest reduced some 510 V-J features to some 14, which were used in a naive Bayes classifier (R e1071). The Morisita-Horn index was used to measure how similar the thyroid and blood repertoires were. Through fastp at Q25 and MiXCR, TCRdb rebuilt clones from the public reads, retaining in-frame beta chains. Every CDR3 protein is listed once, alongside the most common genes and DNA of its rows. None of the V and J calls come from the authors' own analysis; TCRdb made them. The sample includes tens of thousands of distinct CDR3 sequences, with approximately 53% observed a single time. The leading ten clones occupy 3.3% of the sample.

The sample consisted of blood. The receptor comes from an older woman with Graves' ophthalmopathy.

The CDR3 here reads CASSLAGTV. The chain uses TRBV5-6 and TRBJ2-5; the table's D call of TRBD1 was not tested on the DNA. Sequences SGHDT (CDR1) and YYEEEE (CDR2) are obtained from the germline V gene. 9 amino acids form the CDR3, both terminal residues included.